This record covers a single TCR beta chain. What it binds is unknown. The data stem from a study of a mutant IDH1 vaccine in newly diagnosed glioma. Background on the study: Across weeks 1, 3, 5, 7, 11, 15, 19 and 23, patients received a vaccination each time, eight in all.

Time point noted: week 5, during vaccination. Every single dose of the vaccine, 300 ug of mutant IDH1 20-mer peptide, came with topical imiquimod. Measured with immunoSEQ multiplex PCR; TCRdb has only the in-frame clones, and not every one. The sample includes tens of thousands of clones, about 77% of them seen just once. The sample was PBMCs, taken from a glioma patient whose treatment included an IDH1 peptide vaccine. This clonotype originated in a man aged 50 to 60 with glioma.

CDR3 sequence (DNA): TGCAGCGTTGGGGGGGGGAGAAGCAATCAGCCCCAGCATTTT. Encoded protein: CSVGGGRSNQPQHF. This chain links TRBV29-1 with TRBJ1-5, with a tentative D call TRBD1 (5 bases). Germline assignment: CDR1 SQVTM and CDR2 ANQGSEA. The CDR3 spans 14 residues. V dropped 4 bases and J dropped 1 base, with 11 bases sitting between them.